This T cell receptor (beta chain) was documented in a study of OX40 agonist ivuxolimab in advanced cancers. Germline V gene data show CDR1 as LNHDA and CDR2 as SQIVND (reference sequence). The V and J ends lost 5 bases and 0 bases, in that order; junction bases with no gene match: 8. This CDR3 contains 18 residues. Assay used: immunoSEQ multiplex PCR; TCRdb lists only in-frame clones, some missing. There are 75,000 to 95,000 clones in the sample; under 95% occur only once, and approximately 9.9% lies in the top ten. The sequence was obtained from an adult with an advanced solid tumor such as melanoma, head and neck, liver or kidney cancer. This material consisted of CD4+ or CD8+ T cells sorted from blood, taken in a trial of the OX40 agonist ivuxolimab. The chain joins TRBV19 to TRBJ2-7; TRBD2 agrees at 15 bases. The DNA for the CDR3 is TGTGCCAGTAGTGATCCGGGACTAGCGGGGGGCTTCTCCTACGAGCAGTACTTC. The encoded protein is CASSDPGLAGGFSYEQYF.